Listed here are 18 T cell receptor beta chains from one sample, sequenced in a study of vaccination effects on CD4 cells after COVID-19. Antigen-specific CD4+ T cells were expanded (with viral peptide pools) by the ViraFEST assay ahead of sequencing. Culture lasted about ten days before CD4+ T cell isolation. Each person got two doses of an mRNA SARS-CoV-2 vaccine, BNT162b2 or mRNA-1273. Clones were sequenced by immunoSEQ multiplex PCR, and TCRdb holds only the in-frame ones, with some missing. The sample yields 20,000 to 25,000 clones, around 70% seen once. The antigens of these receptors remain unknown. This specimen was CD4+ T cells from PBMCs cultured with HCoV-NL63 spike peptides, taken after COVID-19 vaccination. These receptors were taken from a human donor who received a COVID-19 vaccine.

The gene calls are TRBV7-9 and TRBJ1-4; D unresolved. This CDR3 has 14 amino acids. Looked up from germline, CDR1 is SEHNR and CDR2 is FQNEAQ (reference sequence). Trimming removed 5 bases at V and 8 bases at J, with 15 bases between. CDR3: CASSDTPAREKLFF. The CDR3 DNA is TGTGCCAGCAGCGACACCCCAGCTAGGGAAAAACTGTTTTTT.

Only one count was recorded for this clone. This chain uses TRBV9 with TRBJ2-5; 12 bases are shared with TRBD2. The CDR3 runs 15 residues. V dropped 3 bases and J dropped 4; count of bases not matched to a gene: 4. CDR1 and CDR2 (germline): SGDLS, YYNGEE. The CDR3 nucleotides are TGTGCCAGCAGCGGACCTAGCGGGAGGGGAGAGACCCAGTACTTC. Amino acids: CASSGPSGRGETQYF.

This sequence joins TRBV6-5 and TRBJ2-7; 13 nucleotides match TRBD2. V shed 10 bases, J shed 6 bases, and the junction held 9 bases outside the gene matches. Germline V CDR1 and CDR2: MNHEY, SVGAGI. The CDR3 covers 14 residues. The CDR3, as DNA: TGTGCCATTGCGGGACTAGCGGGATCTGTCGAGCAGTACTTC. It encodes CAIAGLAGSVEQYF.

This clone was seen a few times. This chain uses TRBV18 with TRBJ1-4, with a weak D call TRBD1 (6 bases). CDR1 KGHSH and CDR2 LQKENI come from the germline V gene. The CDR3 consists of 13 residues. Deletions cut 11 bases from V and 0 bases from J, with 10 bases between. The CDR3 bases are TGTGCCGGACAGAGAGCAACTAATGAAAAACTGTTTTTT. Translation: CAGQRATNEKLFF.

CDR3 nucleotide sequence: TGTGCCAGCAGCTTAGTACAGGGTTCCTACAATGAGCAGTTCTTC. It is translated as CASSLVQGSYNEQFF. This rearrangement joins TRBV7-9 to TRBJ2-1, with D tentatively TRBD1 (6 bases). Germline V lookup: CDR1 SEHNR, CDR2 FQNEAQ (reference sequence). CDR3 length: 15 residues. The ends were cut back, 1 base at V and 1 base at J, with 8 bases in the middle.

V is TRBV12-5 and J is TRBJ1-4; 11 nucleotides agree with TRBD1. Germline values: CDR1 LGHNT, CDR2 FRNRAP. The CDR3 covers 14 residues. V dropped 4 bases and J dropped 7; count of bases not matched to a gene: 2. CDR3 coding DNA: TGTGCTAGTGGTTCGGGACAGGGGGGTGAAAAACTGTTTTTT. Translation: CASGSGQGGEKLFF.

The rearrangement links TRBV29-1 to TRBJ2-1; D is ambiguous. From germline, CDR1 is SQVTM and CDR2 ANQGSEA. CDR3 size: 15 residues. The ends were cut back, 6 bases at V and 8 bases at J, with 23 bases in the middle. Written as DNA, the CDR3 is TGCAGCGTCGTACTTAGCCCGACGGAAACCGATGAGCAGTTCTTC. This encodes CSVVLSPTETDEQFF.

This clone was seen a single time. The chain has TRBV14 and TRBJ1-4; D is undetermined. Germline V CDR1 and CDR2: SGHDN, FVKESK. Trimming stripped 1 base from V and 10 bases from J, with 7 bases between. The CDR3 runs 12 residues. The CDR3, as DNA: TGTGCCAGCAGCCAAGTAACCGGAAAACTGTTTTTT. Its protein product is CASSQVTGKLFF. Full variable domain (missing parts from reference TRBV14 and TRBJ1-4): EAGVTQFPSHSVIEKGQTVTLRCDPISGHDNLYWYRRVMGKEIKFLLHFVKESKQDESGMPNNRFLAERTGGTYSTLKVQPAELEDSGVYFCASSQVTGKLFFGSGTQLSVL.

This rearrangement joins TRBV5-8 to TRBJ1-5, with 11 bases identical to TRBD1. Germline-derived CDR1 and CDR2 are SGHTS and YDEGEE. This CDR3 contains 18 residues. Trimming at V came to 7 bases and at J to 6 bases, leaving 18 bases not matched to a gene. CDR3 sequence (DNA): TGTGCCAGCGACGAATGGGCGACTGGGACAGGGGGAAGTCAGCCCCAGCATTTT. Translating it yields CASDEWATGTGGSQPQHF.

This clone was recorded a few times. The chain employs TRBV25-1 and TRBJ1-1, with 7 bases fitting TRBD1. The germline CDR1 and CDR2 sequences are MGHDK and SYGVNS. After removal of 7 bases from V and 8 bases from J, the junction contained 10 bases not matched to a gene. The CDR3 covers 13 residues. CDR3 DNA sequence: TGTGCCAGCACAGGGGGGATTATTGGCGAAGCTTTCTTT. This encodes CASTGGIIGEAFF.

The chain couples TRBV7-9 to TRBJ1-6, with D hard to call. This CDR3 is built from 13 residues. Germline CDR1 is SEHNR and CDR2 is FQNEAQ (reference sequence). V was trimmed by 6 bases and J by 6 bases, leaving 9 bases between them. CDR3 in DNA: TGTGCCAGCAGTTCTGAAGCTAATTCACCCCTCCACTTT. Translated: CASSSEANSPLHF.

This chain joins TRBV7-6 and TRBJ2-6; TRBD1 or TRBD2 may be the D gene (6 bases each). Germline CDR1 reads SGHVS; CDR2 reads FNYEAQ. The V gene lost 5 bases and the J gene lost 0 bases, with 14 bases spanning the gap. This CDR3 contains 17 residues. The CDR3 DNA reads TGTGCCAGCAGCCTGAGGGGGGCTGGCTCTGGGGCCAACGTCCTGACTTTC. As protein: CASSLRGAGSGANVLTF.

Here the CDR3 reads CASGTGVTTGELFF. The CDR3 DNA reads as TGTGCCAGCGGGACAGGGGTTACCACCGGGGAGCTGTTTTTT. V gene TRBV19 combines with J gene TRBJ2-2; TRBD1 matches 10 bases. This CDR3 has 14 residues. V trimming: 9 bases; J trimming: 4 bases; junction bases outside the gene matches: 5. Germline CDR1 is LNHDA and CDR2 is SQIVND (reference sequence). The variable domain in full, completed from reference TRBV19 and TRBJ2-2, reads DGGITQSPKYLFRKEGQNVTLSCEQNLNHDAMYWYRQDPGQGLRLIYYSQIVNDFQKGDIAEGYSVSREKKESFPLTVTSAQKNPTAFYLCASGTGVTTGELFFGEGSRLTVL.

The chain carries TRBV19 and TRBJ1-2, with 9 bases aligning to TRBD1. The CDR3 has 15 residues. After removal of 5 bases from V and 7 bases from J, the junction contained 11 bases not matched to a gene. Looked up from germline, CDR1 is LNHDA and CDR2 is SQIVND (reference sequence). CDR3 nucleotide sequence: TGTGCCAGTAGTCTTTCCCGGGGACAGGGCTTTGGCTACACCTTC. As protein: CASSLSRGQGFGYTF.

The gene calls are TRBV18 and TRBJ2-4, with 7 bases aligning to TRBD1. From germline, CDR1 is KGHSH and CDR2 LQKENI. V shed 5 bases and J 9 bases; nucleotides not matched to a gene: 7. This CDR3 comprises 13 residues. CDR3 coding DNA: TGTGCCAGCTCAACCGACAGGGCGGGCATTCAGTACTTC. Amino acid sequence: CASSTDRAGIQYF.

The sample holds a few counts of this clone. This sequence joins TRBV5-4 and TRBJ2-1; 9 bases line up with TRBD2. Unmatched junction bases numbered 1, after V lost 4 bases and J lost 5 bases. Per germline, CDR1 SGHNT and CDR2 YYREEE (reference sequence). The CDR3 spans 13 residues. CDR3 sequence (DNA): TGTGCCAGCAGCATAGCGGGAGACAATGAGCAGTTCTTC. Protein: CASSIAGDNEQFF.

V is TRBV18 and J is TRBJ1-2; 10 bases match TRBD1. There are 15 residues in the CDR3. Germline V gives CDR1 KGHSH, CDR2 LQKENI. Unmatched junction bases numbered 6, after V lost 3 bases and J lost 5 bases. The CDR3 is CASSPSGTGDYGYTF. CDR3 nucleotides: TGTGCCAGCTCACCGTCCGGGACAGGGGATTATGGCTACACCTTC.

The chain combines TRBV6-1 with TRBJ2-3; D not resolved. CDR1 is MNHNS, CDR2 SASEGT, per germline. The CDR3 length is 14 residues. Trimming removed 1 base at V and 2 bases at J, with 7 bases between. CDR3 DNA sequence: TGTGCCAGCAGTGAAGGCGGCTACACAGATACGCAGTATTTT. Amino acids: CASSEGGYTDTQYF.